This TCR beta chain stems from a study of T cell clones after liver transplantation. The method was immunoSEQ multiplex PCR; TCRdb's version includes in-frame clones alone and lacks a portion of them. The table records 85,000 to 110,000 clones, approximately 79% of them present only once. CDR3 size: 15 residues. Germline CDR1 KGHSH, CDR2 LQKENI. The V segment lost 3 bases and the J segment 7 bases; nucleotides outside the gene matches: 8. The clonotype was recovered from a human patient who received a liver transplant. The graft donor may be the source of some T cells. This chain links TRBV18 with TRBJ1-4; 7 nucleotides agree with TRBD1. Source: CD4+ T cells from blood, taken around 44 months after liver transplant. The CDR3 here is CASSPTGPVGEKLFF. CDR3 nucleotides: TGTGCCAGCTCACCGACAGGGCCCGTCGGTGAAAAACTGTTTTTT.